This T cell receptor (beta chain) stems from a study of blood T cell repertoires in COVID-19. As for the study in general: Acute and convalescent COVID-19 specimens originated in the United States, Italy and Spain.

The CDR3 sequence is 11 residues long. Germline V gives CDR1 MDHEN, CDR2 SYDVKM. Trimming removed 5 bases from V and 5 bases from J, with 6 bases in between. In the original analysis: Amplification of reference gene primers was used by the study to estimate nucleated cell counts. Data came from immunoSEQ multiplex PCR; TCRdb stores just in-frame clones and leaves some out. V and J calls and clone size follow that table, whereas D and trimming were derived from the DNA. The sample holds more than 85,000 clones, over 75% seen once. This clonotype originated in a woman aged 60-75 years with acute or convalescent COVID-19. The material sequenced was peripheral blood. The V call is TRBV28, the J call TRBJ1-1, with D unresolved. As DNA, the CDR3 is TGTGCCAGCAGTCCCGGGACTGAAGCTTTCTTT. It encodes CASSPGTEAFF.